The 3 T cell receptor beta chains in this list originate from one sample, sequenced in a study of identical twins. TCRdb reprocessed the 5' RACE reads via MiXCR and lists one record per CDR3 protein. The sample has about 690,000 distinct CDR3 sequences, 20% to 25% seen once; the top ten hold approximately 4.3%. These data also formed part of another study, on T cells expressing NK-cell markers.

Sequencing was done on a sample of PBMCs. The receptors come from a woman in her late teens or twenties in good health.

The rearrangement links TRBV28 to TRBJ2-5; D uncertain. The CDR3 loop spans 12 amino acids. The germline V gene encodes CDR1 MDHEN and CDR2 SYDVKM. V was cut by 2 bases and J by 10 bases, with 11 bases left in between. For the CDR3, the DNA is TGTGCCAGCAGTTTACAAGCGTCGCTCCAGTACTTC. This translates into CASSLQASLQYF.

This clonotype was seen a few times. CDR3 DNA: TGTGCCAGCAGTCCACTTAGACGGGAGCAGTTCTTC. Its translation: CASSPLRREQFF. J is TRBJ2-1 and V is TRBV27; D not certain. Germline lookup yields CDR1 MNHEY and CDR2 SMNVEV (reference sequence). The CDR3 runs to 12 residues. Deletions cut 5 bases from V and 10 bases from J, with 12 bases between.

The chain recombines TRBV7-2 with TRBJ2-3; the D gene could be TRBD1 or TRBD2 (5 bases each). CDR1 is SGHTA, CDR2 FQGNSA, per germline. There are 15 residues in the CDR3. V lost 5 bases, J lost 2 bases, and 14 bases lay in between. The CDR3 region is CASSSPGPSTDTQYF. In DNA, the CDR3 is TGTGCCAGCAGCAGCCCGGGACCATCCACAGATACGCAGTATTTT.